The clone carrying this T cell receptor (beta chain) was picked up many times. Its specificity is unknown. The data were taken from a study of T cells in Graves' hyperthyroidism and ophthalmopathy. General study results and limits: Ophthalmopathy cases were set apart from stable hyperthyroidism by a 13 V-J model.

Using RNA transcripts as the source, TCR beta CDR3 regions were amplified. First-round RT-PCR of the TCR CDR3 relied on the HTBI primer set. TCRdb passed the multiplex PCR reads through MiXCR, listing each CDR3 protein once. The repertoire has 300,000 to 450,000 distinct CDR3 sequences, about a sixth of them found once; the top ten carry roughly 15%. Looked up from germline, CDR1 is MDHEN and CDR2 is SYDVKM. The CDR3 spans 12 residues. The germline V and J ends were trimmed by 7 bases and 4 bases, with 10 bases remaining between them. This sequence originates from a woman between 40 and 55 years old with Graves' ophthalmopathy. The sequencing input was blood. V is TRBV28 and J is TRBJ2-5; D possibly matches TRBD1 or TRBD2 (6 bases each). For the CDR3, the DNA is TGTGCCAGCATCGGGGGCGCAGAGACCCAGTACTTC. Its translation: CASIGGAETQYF.